This TCR beta chain was captured by sequencing in a study of blood T cell repertoires in COVID-19. The V gene's germline CDR1 is MNHEY and CDR2 SVGEGT. The CDR3 totals 16 residues. V was pared by 0 bases and J by 3 bases, with 12 bases between. Methods used by the authors: The authors estimated nucleated cell counts from reference gene primer amplification. Some clones are missing from TCRdb's copy, which holds only in-frame ones; the method was immunoSEQ multiplex PCR. V and J calls and clone size are copied from that table; D and trimming were computed from the DNA. The sample consists of tens of thousands of clones, 88% of them appearing once.

Sequencing was done on a sample of peripheral blood. The chain couples TRBV6-2 or TRBV6-3 to TRBJ1-3; TRBD1 is a possible D gene (5 bases). This receptor was taken from a woman in her sixties or seventies with acute or convalescent COVID-19. DNA for the CDR3: TGTGCCAGCAGTTACTCCCGGGGACTCATTGGAAACACCATATATTTT. Translation gives CASSYSRGLIGNTIYF.